The 29 T cell receptor beta chains below come from one sample, sequenced in a study of T cell clonality in common variable immunodeficiency. Repertoires were generated with immunoSEQ multiplex PCR, while TCRdb's copy carries only in-frame clones and drops some. The sample counts about 81,000 clones, none seen once; the ten largest own approximately 0.8%. The material sequenced was peripheral blood mononuclear cells. The receptors shown here come from a person between 18 and 75 years old in good health.

This clone was recorded a few times. The sequence runs out 3 residues before the end of the CDR3; the remainder is reconstructed from the germline J gene. The chain couples TRBV6-7 to TRBJ2-2; a possible D gene is TRBD2 (7 bases). TRBV6-7 is treated as an ORF (open reading frame) with a function not yet certain. The CDR3 totals 14 residues. CDR3 amino acids: CASSYSKGGEKLFF. The CDR3 DNA, read in part, is TGTGCCAGCAGTTACTCGAAGGGGGGGGAAAAG.

This clone was recorded many times. The read terminates 3 residues before the CDR3 end, so the remaining end is supplied by the germline J gene. The J gene is TRBJ2-7, the V gene TRBV7-6; 7 nucleotides align to TRBD2. Trimming removed 1 base from V and 1 base from J; junction bases left unmatched: 4. CDR3 size: 15 residues. Germline values: CDR1 SGHVS, CDR2 FNYEAQ. The CDR3 spells CASSLGDSGSYEQYF. CDR3 bases read: TGTGCCAGCAGCTTAGGTGATAGCGGGTCCTACGAG.

There are many counts of this clone. At one end the junction does not follow the germline gene, possibly because of a read error. The read is 3 residues too short to cover the CDR3 end, so that end is filled in from the germline J gene. This chain uses TRBV4-2 with TRBJ2-1; TRBD1 aligns across 7 bases. The CDR3 loop spans 15 amino acids. CDR1 and CDR2 (germline): LGHNA, YNFKEQ. Partial CDR3 DNA: TGCGCCAGCAGCCACCGGGACAGCTCCTACAATGAG. Translation gives CASSHRDSSYNE. Given in full, the CDR3 is CASSHRDSSYNEQFF.

The sample holds many counts of this clone. The read ends 3 residues shy of where the CDR3 ends; the end is completed using the germline J gene. The J gene is TRBJ1-2, the V gene TRBV28; D remains unclear. V shed 2 bases and J shed 4 bases, with 17 bases lying between them. The CDR3 spans 16 residues. The germline gives CDR1 MDHEN, CDR2 SYDVKM. CDR3 bases read: TGTGCCAGCAGTTTAACCCCGACTCAGCGGCTCTATGGC. Amino acid sequence: CASSLTPTQRLYG. The entire CDR3 sequence reads CASSLTPTQRLYGYTF.

This clone has ten or more counts. A read error may produce the germline difference seen at one junction end. The read finishes 3 residues shy of the CDR3 end, and the germline J gene is used to complete it. V is TRBV4-2 and J is TRBJ2-5; TRBD2 aligns across 11 bases. Germline CDR1 reads LGHNA; CDR2 reads YNFKEQ. CDR3 size: 15 residues. CDR3 in amino acids: CASSQSTSGSETQYF. The DNA read from the CDR3 is TGCGCCAGCAGCCAGAGCACTAGCGGGAGTGAGACC.

In this sample, this clone turned up many times. The CDR3 end is not reached by the read, which stops 3 residues before it; the germline J gene fills it in. The chain employs TRBV19 and TRBJ2-4; D possibly corresponds to TRBD1 (6 bases). Trimming stripped 7 bases from V and 0 bases from J, with 16 bases between. This CDR3 contains 16 residues. Looked up from germline, CDR1 is LNHDA and CDR2 is SQIVND (reference sequence). The CDR3 DNA, read in part, is TGTGCCAGTAAAGCAGGGGAAAAGGGAGCCAAAAACATT. It specifies CASKAGEKGAKNI. The entire CDR3 protein reads CASKAGEKGAKNIQYF.

In its sample, this clone was seen many times. Sequencing ends 3 residues short of the CDR3 end; the germline J gene provides the rest. The rearrangement joins TRBV20-1 to TRBJ2-7, with D maybe TRBD2 (5 bases). The V end was cut by 3 bases, the J end by 2 bases, with 8 bases between. The germline CDR1 and CDR2 sequences are DFQATT and SNEGSKA (reference sequence). The CDR3 spans 12 residues. Incomplete CDR3 DNA: TGCAGTGCTAGTATGAGGGCCTACGAG. Protein: CSASMRAYE. The full CDR3 is CSASMRAYEQYF.

This clone has a count of ten or more. The read ends 3 residues early relative to the CDR3; the germline J gene fills the gap. The rearrangement links TRBV5-5 to TRBJ2-2, with 8 bases lining up with TRBD2. Germline assignment: CDR1 SGHKS and CDR2 YYEKEE (reference sequence). The CDR3 has 15 residues. Trimming took 2 bases from V and 6 from J; bases not matched to a gene: 6. The CDR3 DNA, read in part, is TGTGCCAGCAGCTTCGCGGGAGGTCGGGCCGGGGAG. It translates to CASSFAGGRAGE. The full-length CDR3 reads as CASSFAGGRAGELFF. Full variable domain (missing parts from reference TRBV5-5 and TRBJ2-2): DAGVTQSPTHLIKTRGQQVTLRCSPISGHKSVSWYQQVLGQGPQFIFQYYEKEERGRGNFPDRFSARQFPNYSSELNVNALLLGDSALYLCASSFAGGRAGELFFGEGSRLTVL.

Ten or more counts support this clone. The read ends 3 residues before the CDR3 terminus; that terminus is restored from the germline J gene. This chain links TRBV7-2 with TRBJ2-7; tentatively, D is TRBD1 (5 bases). The germline V gene encodes CDR1 SGHTA and CDR2 FQGNSA. V was clipped by 2 bases and J by 3 bases, with 11 bases between them. CDR3 size: 14 residues. CDR3 protein: CASSLNRKDYEQYF. CDR3 bases read: TGTGCCAGCAGCTTAAACAGGAAAGACTACGAG.

This clone was counted many times. The CDR3 end is not reached by the read, which stops 3 residues before it; the germline J gene fills it in. The V call is TRBV18, the J call TRBJ2-7; 9 bases are a match to TRBD2. Germline V CDR1 and CDR2: KGHSH, LQKENI. The CDR3 runs to 16 residues. Trimming removed 3 bases from V and 6 bases from J; junction bases left unmatched: 12. CDR3 amino acids: CASSPRPASGMAEQYF. CDR3 DNA, as far as it was read: TGTGCCAGCTCACCTCGTCCCGCTAGCGGGATGGCCGAG. Full variable domain (missing parts from reference TRBV18 and TRBJ2-7): NAGVMQNPRHLVRRRGQEARLRCSPMKGHSHVYWYRQLPEEGLKFMVYLQKENIIDESGMPKERFSAEFPKEGPSILRIQQVVRGDSAAYFCASSPRPASGMAEQYFGPGTRLTVT.

In its sample, this clone was seen many times. The junction and the germline gene differ at one end; a read error may be behind it. From the germline J gene comes the end of the CDR3, since the read stops 3 residues before it. V gene TRBV4-2 combines with J gene TRBJ2-3; D might be TRBD1 (6 bases). The germline CDR1 and CDR2 sequences are LGHNA and YNFKEQ. The CDR3 loop spans 14 amino acids. CDR3 DNA, as far as it was read: TGCGCCAGCAGCCAAAGACAGGACACAGATACG. Its translation is CASSQRQDTDT. The full CDR3 protein reads CASSQRQDTDTQYF.

In its sample, this clone was seen many times. CDR3: CASSLLAGVGTDTQYF. Incomplete CDR3 DNA: TGTGCCAGCTCCCTACTAGCGGGAGTAGGTACAGATACG. The chain employs TRBV18 and TRBJ2-3; 11 bases are a match to TRBD2. The CDR3 extends 3 residues past the end of the read, so its final part is completed from the germline J gene. The CDR3 has 16 residues. V gave up 6 bases and J gave up 3 bases; unmatched junction bases: 8. Germline V gene sequence: CDR1 KGHSH, CDR2 LQKENI.

This clone was recorded at least ten times. The read falls 3 residues short of the CDR3 end, and the missing part is taken from the germline J gene. This rearrangement joins TRBV7-6 to TRBJ2-7, with a weak D call TRBD2 (5 bases). Germline V lookup: CDR1 SGHVS, CDR2 FNYEAQ. The CDR3 has 13 residues. Trimming removed 5 bases at V and 5 bases at J, with 13 bases between. CDR3 DNA, as far as it was read: TGTGCCAGCAGCCGCTTTCGGGGTGACGAG. Its protein product is CASSRFRGDE. Given in full, the CDR3 is CASSRFRGDEQYF.

In its sample, this clone was seen many times. The read stops 3 residues short of the end of the CDR3; the missing end is completed from the germline J gene. The chain uses TRBV20-1 and TRBJ1-3; D uncertain. This CDR3 has 14 amino acids. Germline-derived CDR1 and CDR2 are DFQATT and SNEGSKA (reference sequence). Between the trimmed V and J ends, which lost 6 bases and 0 bases, there was a span of 12 bases. Partial CDR3 DNA: TGCAGTGCAAACGATATACTCTCTGGAAACACC. Its translation: CSANDILSGNT. The CDR3 in full is CSANDILSGNTIYF.

This clone was found many times. The germline gene is not matched at one end of the junction; a read error may be the cause. The CDR3 end is not reached by the read, which stops 3 residues before it; the germline J gene fills it in. Different DNA sequences within this sample yield the same CDR3. V usage is TRBV4-2 and J usage is TRBJ2-5; no definite D call. The CDR3 contains 14 residues. Per germline, CDR1 LGHNA and CDR2 YNFKEQ. CDR3 amino acids: CASSQGQDQETQYF. Partial CDR3 DNA: TGCGCCAGCAGCCAAGGCCAGGACCAAGAGACC.

This clone showed up many times. Here the CDR3 reads CASSIGQGDTQYF. The sequenced part of the CDR3 DNA is TGTGCCAGTAGTATAGGGCAGGGGGATACG. The chain uses TRBV19 and TRBJ2-3, with D tentatively TRBD1 (6 bases). The DNA ends 3 residues before the CDR3 does, and the rest of the CDR3 is filled in from the germline J gene. The germline V gene has CDR1 LNHDA and CDR2 SQIVND (reference sequence). The CDR3 contains 13 residues. V was shortened by 1 base and J by 6 bases, with 8 bases between the two germline ends.

This clone was recorded a few times. The read ends 3 residues shy of where the CDR3 ends; the end is completed using the germline J gene. V and J are TRBV19 and TRBJ1-1, with TRBD1 identical over 10 bases. With V trimmed by 5 bases and J by 1 base, 4 bases remained unmatched. The CDR3 covers 15 residues. The germline V gene has CDR1 LNHDA and CDR2 SQIVND (reference sequence). The covered CDR3 bases are TGTGCCAGTAGTGCTAGACAGGGGGCGAACACTGAA. Protein: CASSARQGANTE. The complete CDR3 sequence is CASSARQGANTEAFF.

This clone was seen many times. The read halts 3 residues ahead of the CDR3 end, with the missing end drawn from the germline J gene. J is TRBJ2-2 and V is TRBV5-1, with D uncertain. The length of the CDR3 is 13 residues. V lost 1 base, J lost 5 bases, and 6 bases lay in between. The germline V gene has CDR1 SGHRS and CDR2 YFSETQ. The CDR3 sequence is CASSLKTTGELFF. Incomplete CDR3 DNA: TGCGCCAGCAGCTTGAAGACTACCGGGGAG.

This clone was seen at least ten times. The read ends 3 residues shy of where the CDR3 ends; the end is completed using the germline J gene. The chain couples TRBV29-1 to TRBJ2-1, with D maybe TRBD2 (5 bases). CDR1 SQVTM and CDR2 ANQGSEA come from the germline V gene. V lost 4 bases, J lost 8 bases, and 15 bases lay in between. The CDR3 runs to 13 residues. The CDR3 spells CSVASTSGYEQFF. The part of the CDR3 DNA that was read is TGCAGCGTTGCTAGCACTAGTGGATATGAG.

This clone was seen many times. The observed sequence ends 3 residues before the CDR3 terminus, with the missing tail filled in from the germline J gene. The gene calls are TRBV24-1 and TRBJ2-5; 9 bases line up with TRBD1. The germline gives CDR1 KGHDR, CDR2 SFDVKD. CDR3 length: 15 amino acids. After removal of 3 bases from V and 7 bases from J, the junction contained 8 bases not matched to a gene. The covered CDR3 bases are TGTGCCACCAGTGATGCGGGACAGGGTGACGGGACC. This gives the protein CATSDAGQGDGT. In full, the CDR3 is CATSDAGQGDGTQYF.

This clone has ten or more counts. Sequencing ends 3 residues short of the CDR3 end; the germline J gene provides the rest. V and J are TRBV18 and TRBJ1-1; a weak D match, TRBD1 (5 bases). CDR3 size: 14 residues. Trimming removed 0 bases from V and 4 bases from J, with 9 bases in between. Germline lookup yields CDR1 KGHSH and CDR2 LQKENI. The covered CDR3 bases are TGTGCCAGCTCACCACCGTCCGGGGGCACTGAA. This encodes CASSPPSGGTE. The full CDR3 protein is CASSPPSGGTEAFF.

This clone was seen repeatedly, ten times or more. The read terminates 3 residues ahead of where the CDR3 ends, so the germline J gene completes it. V and J are TRBV18 and TRBJ1-4; D ambiguous. The CDR3 consists of 15 residues. Germline V gene lookup returns CDR1 KGHSH and CDR2 LQKENI. V was pared by 0 bases and J by 2 bases, with 7 bases between. CDR3 DNA (partial): TGTGCCAGCTCACCACCAGGCTCGACTAATGAAAAA. Encoded protein: CASSPPGSTNEK. The full CDR3 sequence reads CASSPPGSTNEKLFF.

This clone was detected many times. The DNA ends 3 residues before the CDR3 does, and the rest of the CDR3 is filled in from the germline J gene. The genes are TRBV5-4 and TRBJ2-5; 7 positions match TRBD1. The CDR3 has 14 residues. Trimming removed 2 bases from V and 4 bases from J; junction bases left unmatched: 5. Per germline, CDR1 SGHNT and CDR2 YYREEE (reference sequence). CDR3 region: CASSLQGYGETQYF. The CDR3 DNA, read in part, is TGTGCCAGCAGCTTACAGGGGTACGGAGAGACC.

This clone has ten or more counts. With the read ending 3 residues before the CDR3 end, the germline J gene is used to fill in that end. This sequence joins TRBV7-2 and TRBJ2-1, with a tentative D call TRBD1 (5 bases). Trimming took off 6 bases at V and 1 base at J, with 13 bases between the two ends. Germline CDR1 and CDR2: SGHTA and FQGNSA. The CDR3 runs to 15 residues. The CDR3 reads CASRLTAGSYNEQFF. The DNA read from the CDR3 is TGTGCCAGCAGACTGACAGCAGGTTCCTACAATGAG. The variable domain in full, completed from reference TRBV7-2 and TRBJ2-1, reads GAGVSQSPSNKVTEKGKDVELRCDPISGHTALYWYRQSLGQGLEFLIYFQGNSAPDKSGLPSDRFSAERTGGSVSTLTIQRTQQEDSAVYLCASRLTAGSYNEQFFGPGTRLTVL.

This clone has at least ten counts. Sequencing ends 3 residues short of the CDR3 end; the germline J gene provides the rest. This chain joins TRBV6-1 and TRBJ2-7, with TRBD1 as a possible D gene (7 bases). The CDR3 has 15 residues. CDR1 and CDR2 (germline): MNHNS, SASEGT. The V end was cut by 2 bases, the J end by 4 bases, with 15 bases between. CDR3 bases read: TGTGCCAGCAGTGAACAGGGGGGAGCTGAGTACGAG. Amino acids: CASSEQGGAEYE. From start to end, the CDR3 is CASSEQGGAEYEQYF.

This clone was picked up a small number of times. Read sequence stops 3 residues before the CDR3 end, and the germline J gene provides the missing end. The rearrangement links TRBV20-1 to TRBJ1-5; TRBD1 matches 8 bases. The CDR3 runs 17 residues. Trimming at V came to 7 bases and at J to 0 bases, leaving 14 bases not matched to a gene. Germline V gene data show CDR1 as DFQATT and CDR2 as SNEGSKA (reference sequence). The covered CDR3 bases are TGCAGTGTGCGGCTCCTCAGGGGGCAGGATAGCAATCAGCCC. Translation: CSVRLLRGQDSNQP. The full CDR3 is CSVRLLRGQDSNQPQHF.

The table lists this clone with many counts. Coverage ceases 3 residues before the CDR3 finishes, and the germline J gene fills in the end. The chain carries TRBV18 and TRBJ2-7; 7 bases are shared with TRBD1. This CDR3 is 16 amino acids long. Germline CDR1 is KGHSH and CDR2 is LQKENI. V dropped 0 bases and J dropped 5; count of bases not matched to a gene: 10. The sequenced part of the CDR3 DNA is TGTGCCAGCTCACCACCCAATGTAGAGGGGGCGAACGAG. As protein: CASSPPNVEGANE. The entire CDR3 sequence reads CASSPPNVEGANEQYF.

At least ten counts were recorded for this clone. The read is 3 residues too short to cover the CDR3 end, so that end is filled in from the germline J gene. The V call is TRBV7-8, the J call TRBJ2-5; maybe TRBD1 (5 bases). V lost 7 bases to trimming and J lost 2 bases, with 5 bases between them. CDR1 and CDR2 (germline): SGHVS, FQNEAQ. This CDR3 contains 11 residues. The CDR3 bases that were read are TGTGCCAGCACAGGGCAAGAGACC. Protein product: CASTGQET. Given in full, the CDR3 is CASTGQETQYF.

In this sample, this clone turned up many times. The CDR3 extends 3 residues past the end of the read, so its final part is completed from the germline J gene. This rearrangement joins TRBV7-9 to TRBJ1-2; D not resolved. The CDR3 loop spans 12 amino acids. Looked up from germline, CDR1 is SEHNR and CDR2 is FQNEAQ (reference sequence). CDR3 in amino acids: CASTFAKRGYTF. The DNA read from the CDR3 is TGTGCCAGCACCTTTGCGAAGAGAGGC.